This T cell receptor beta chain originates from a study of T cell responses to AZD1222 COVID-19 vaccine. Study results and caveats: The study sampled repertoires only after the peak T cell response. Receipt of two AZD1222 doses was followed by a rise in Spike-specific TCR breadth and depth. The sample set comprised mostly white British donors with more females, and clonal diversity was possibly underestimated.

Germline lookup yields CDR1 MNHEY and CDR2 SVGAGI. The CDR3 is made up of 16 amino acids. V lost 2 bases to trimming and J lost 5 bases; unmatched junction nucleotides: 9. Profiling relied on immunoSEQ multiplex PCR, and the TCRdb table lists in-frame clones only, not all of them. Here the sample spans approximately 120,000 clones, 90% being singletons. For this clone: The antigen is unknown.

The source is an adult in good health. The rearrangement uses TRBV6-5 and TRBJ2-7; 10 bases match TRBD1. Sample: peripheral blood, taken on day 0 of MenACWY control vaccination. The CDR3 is CASSYPGQGFCHEQYV. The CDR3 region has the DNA TGTGCCAGCAGTTACCCGGGACAGGGGTTCTGTCACGAGCAGTACGTC.